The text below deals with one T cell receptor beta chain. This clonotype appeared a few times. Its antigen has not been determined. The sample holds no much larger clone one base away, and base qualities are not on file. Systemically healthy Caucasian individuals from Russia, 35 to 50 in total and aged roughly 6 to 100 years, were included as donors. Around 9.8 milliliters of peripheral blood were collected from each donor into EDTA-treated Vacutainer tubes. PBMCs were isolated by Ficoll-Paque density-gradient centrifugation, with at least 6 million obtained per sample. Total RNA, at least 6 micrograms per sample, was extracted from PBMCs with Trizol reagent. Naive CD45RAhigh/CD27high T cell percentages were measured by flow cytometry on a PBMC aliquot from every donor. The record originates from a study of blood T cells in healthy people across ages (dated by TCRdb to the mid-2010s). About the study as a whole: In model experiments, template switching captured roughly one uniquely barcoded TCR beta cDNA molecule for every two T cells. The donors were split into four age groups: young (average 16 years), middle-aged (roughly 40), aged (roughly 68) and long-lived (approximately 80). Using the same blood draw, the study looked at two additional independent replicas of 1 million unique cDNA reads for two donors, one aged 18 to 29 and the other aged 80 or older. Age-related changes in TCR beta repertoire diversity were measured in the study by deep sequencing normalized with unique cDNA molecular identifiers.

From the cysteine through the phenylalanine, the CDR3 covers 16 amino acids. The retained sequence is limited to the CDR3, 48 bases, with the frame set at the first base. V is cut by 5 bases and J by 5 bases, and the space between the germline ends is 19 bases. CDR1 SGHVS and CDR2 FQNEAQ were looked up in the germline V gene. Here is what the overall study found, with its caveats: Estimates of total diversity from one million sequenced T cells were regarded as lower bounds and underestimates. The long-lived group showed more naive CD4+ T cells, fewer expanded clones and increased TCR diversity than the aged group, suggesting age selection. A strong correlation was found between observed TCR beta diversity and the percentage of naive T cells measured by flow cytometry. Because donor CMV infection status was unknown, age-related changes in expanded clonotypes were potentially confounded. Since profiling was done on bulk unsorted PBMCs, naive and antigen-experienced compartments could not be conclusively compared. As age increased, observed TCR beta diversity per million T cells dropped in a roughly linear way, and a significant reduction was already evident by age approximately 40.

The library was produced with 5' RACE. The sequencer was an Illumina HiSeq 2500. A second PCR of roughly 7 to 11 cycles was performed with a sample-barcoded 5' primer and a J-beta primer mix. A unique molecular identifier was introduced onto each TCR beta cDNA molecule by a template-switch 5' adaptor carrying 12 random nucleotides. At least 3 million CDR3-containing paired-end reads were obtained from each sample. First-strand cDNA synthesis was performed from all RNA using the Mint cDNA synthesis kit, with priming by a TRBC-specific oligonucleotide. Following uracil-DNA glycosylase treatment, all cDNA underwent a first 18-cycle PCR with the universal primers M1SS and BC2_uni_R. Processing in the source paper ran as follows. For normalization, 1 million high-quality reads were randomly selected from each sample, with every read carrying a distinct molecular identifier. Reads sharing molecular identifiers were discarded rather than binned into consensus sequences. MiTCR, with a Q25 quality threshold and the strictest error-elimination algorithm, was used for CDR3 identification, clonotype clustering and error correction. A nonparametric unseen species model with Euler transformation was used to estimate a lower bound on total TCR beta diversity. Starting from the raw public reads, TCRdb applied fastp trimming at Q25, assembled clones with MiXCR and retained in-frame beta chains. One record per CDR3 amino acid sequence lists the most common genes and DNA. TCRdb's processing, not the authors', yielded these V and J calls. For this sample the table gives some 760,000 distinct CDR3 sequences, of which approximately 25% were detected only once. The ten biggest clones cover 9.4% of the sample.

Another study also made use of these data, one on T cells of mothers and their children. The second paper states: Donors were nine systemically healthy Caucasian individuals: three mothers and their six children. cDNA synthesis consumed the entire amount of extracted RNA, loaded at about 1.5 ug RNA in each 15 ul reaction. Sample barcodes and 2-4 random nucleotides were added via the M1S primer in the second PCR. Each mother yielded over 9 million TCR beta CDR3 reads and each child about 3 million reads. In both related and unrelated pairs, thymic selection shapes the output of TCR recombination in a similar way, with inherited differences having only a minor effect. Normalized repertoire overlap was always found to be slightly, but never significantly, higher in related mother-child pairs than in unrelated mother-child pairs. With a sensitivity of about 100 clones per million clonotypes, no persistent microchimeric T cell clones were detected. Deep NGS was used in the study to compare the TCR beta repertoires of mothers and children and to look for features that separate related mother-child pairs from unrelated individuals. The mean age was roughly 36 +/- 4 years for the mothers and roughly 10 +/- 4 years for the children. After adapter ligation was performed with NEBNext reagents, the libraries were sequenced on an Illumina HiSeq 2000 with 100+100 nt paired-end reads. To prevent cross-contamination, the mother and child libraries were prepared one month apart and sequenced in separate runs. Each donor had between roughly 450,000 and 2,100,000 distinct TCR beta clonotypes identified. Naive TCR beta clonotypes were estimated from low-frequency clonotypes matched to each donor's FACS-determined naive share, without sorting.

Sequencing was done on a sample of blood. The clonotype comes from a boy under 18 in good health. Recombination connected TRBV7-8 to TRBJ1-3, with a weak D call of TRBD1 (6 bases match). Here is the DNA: TGTGCCAGCAGCCCCCGCCGGGACATGTTCCGAAACACCATATATTTT. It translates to CASSPRRDMFRNTIYF.